This T cell receptor beta chain was observed in a study of tumor and adjacent non-tumor tissue in lung cancer. At the level of the study: Histology: 12 adenocarcinoma, a couple of squamous cell carcinoma, 1 small cell lung cancer. On average, productive TCRbeta reads reached some 4.2 million per sample. Points from the study as a whole: Top 100 clones took a larger repertoire share in normal lung. Compared with tumor, normal lung showed significantly lower TCR diversity.

This sample's RNA came from whole unsorted tissue. In the case of this clonotype: Its antigen is undetermined.

The CDR3 spans 14 residues. With V trimmed by 2 bases and J by 5 bases, 6 bases remained unmatched. The germline gives CDR1 MDHEN, CDR2 SYDVKM. A modified ARM-PCR protocol with three rounds of nested PCR amplified TCRbeta. Via MiXCR, TCRdb re-called the multiplex PCR reads, giving one row per CDR3 protein. This table has more than 85,000 distinct CDR3 sequences, roughly 75% appearing once. The J gene is TRBJ2-7, the V gene TRBV28; TRBD1 agrees at 7 bases. Sequenced sample: lung tumor tissue. The clonotype was recovered from an older woman with non-small cell lung cancer. CDR3 loop: CASSLTQGVHEQYF. As DNA, the CDR3 is TGTGCCAGCAGTTTAACGCAGGGGGTACACGAGCAGTACTTC.